These 9 T cell receptor beta chains were sequenced from one sample in a study of early T cells in non-severe SARS-CoV-2 infection. In TCRdb, the 5' RACE reads were re-called with MiXCR into one record per CDR3 protein. The sample lists around 71,000 distinct CDR3 sequences, approximately 11% occurring once. The starting material was whole blood, obtained at baseline. The source is an adult who was a healthcare worker with PCR-confirmed SARS-CoV-2 infection or an uninfected control (not recorded which).

The table lists this clonotype with many counts. The genes are TRBV5-4 and TRBJ1-2; 9 bases align to TRBD1. The CDR3 is 19 residues long. V gave up 4 bases and J gave up 3 bases; unmatched junction bases: 19. Germline loops: CDR1 SGHNT, CDR2 YYREEE (reference sequence). Here the CDR3 DNA reads TGTGCCAGCAGCCCCTTATTCCGGGACAGGGTGCGCTCGGACTATGGCTACACCTTC. Amino acids: CASSPLFRDRVRSDYGYTF.

This chain connects TRBV6-2 or TRBV6-3 to TRBJ2-7, with 8 bases that match TRBD1. This CDR3 has 14 amino acids. V gave up 0 bases and J gave up 5 bases; unmatched junction bases: 3. Germline values: CDR1 MNHEY, CDR2 SVGEGT. The CDR3 DNA reads as TGTGCCAGCAGTTACTCCCAGGGGGCCAACGAGCAGTACTTC. Its protein product is CASSYSQGANEQYF.

In this sample, this clonotype turned up many times. This chain connects TRBV6-5 to TRBJ1-1; tentatively, D is TRBD1 (5 bases). The V end was cut by 5 bases, the J end by 4 bases, with 23 bases between. The CDR3 sequence is 17 residues long. The germline V gene has CDR1 MNHEY and CDR2 SVGAGI. The DNA for the CDR3 is TGTGCCAGCAGTCGACCCGCCATGAGGGGTAGAAGCACTGAAGCTTTCTTT. Encoded protein: CASSRPAMRGRSTEAFF.

There are many counts of this clonotype. The chain has TRBV5-4 and TRBJ2-3; tentatively, D is TRBD1 (5 bases). This CDR3 has 14 amino acids. Germline lookup yields CDR1 SGHNT and CDR2 YYREEE (reference sequence). V dropped 1 base and J dropped 3 bases, with 9 bases sitting between them. The CDR3 protein is CASSLSAGTDTQYF. The DNA for the CDR3 is TGTGCCAGCAGCTTGAGCGCAGGGACAGATACGCAGTATTTT.

This clonotype was counted ten times or more. The chain has TRBV29-1 and TRBJ2-6; TRBD1 aligns across 8 bases. This CDR3 spans 16 amino acids. Trimming at V came to 6 bases and at J to 2 bases, leaving 9 bases not matched to a gene. Germline V gene sequence: CDR1 SQVTM, CDR2 ANQGSEA. The CDR3 nucleotides are TGCAGCGTGCAAACCCTACAGGGGGCTGGGGCCAACGTCCTGACTTTC. Translation gives CSVQTLQGAGANVLTF.

A few counts support this clonotype. The chain employs TRBV29-1 and TRBJ2-1; the match to TRBD2 covers 8 bases. Germline CDR1 is SQVTM and CDR2 is ANQGSEA. Unmatched junction bases numbered 12, after V lost 7 bases and J lost 4 bases. The CDR3 loop spans 15 amino acids. In nucleotides, the CDR3 is TGCAGCGCGACACGAGGTAGCGGGGTGTACAATGAGCAGTTCTTC. This translates into CSATRGSGVYNEQFF.

This clonotype was picked up a small number of times. This chain connects TRBV29-1 to TRBJ1-2; no firm D call. The CDR3 sequence is 13 residues long. V lost 2 bases, J lost 4 bases, and 11 bases lay in between. CDR1 is SQVTM, CDR2 ANQGSEA, per germline. The CDR3 DNA follows: TGCAGCGTTGAAAGGCGGGCTTCCTATGGCTACACCTTC. Translation: CSVERRASYGYTF.

This chain joins TRBV19 and TRBJ2-7; 10 positions agree with TRBD1. Losses at the gene ends were 5 bases for V and 2 bases for J; bases not matched to a gene: 6. Germline lookup yields CDR1 LNHDA and CDR2 SQIVND (reference sequence). The CDR3 is 15 residues long. CDR3 protein: CASSRTGTGAYEQYF. CDR3 in DNA: TGTGCCAGTAGTCGGACCGGGACAGGGGCCTACGAGCAGTACTTC.

This clonotype showed up just a few times. J is TRBJ1-1 and V is TRBV28; D unresolved. The CDR3 extends over 11 amino acids. Germline loops: CDR1 MDHEN, CDR2 SYDVKM. The germline V and J ends were trimmed by 3 bases and 5 bases, with 4 bases remaining between them. CDR3 sequence reads: CASSFTTEAFF. CDR3 sequence (DNA): TGTGCCAGCAGTTTTACAACTGAAGCTTTCTTT.